This entry is about one TCR beta chain. Its antigen is currently not known. An end of the junction does not agree with germline; a read error may underlie this. The cohort was made up of under 800 healthy bone marrow donors. At the time of sampling, every cohort member was nominally healthy, though immune exposures that went unrecorded were likely present. The donor tested CMV seronegative and was one of the 352 seronegative cohort members. Every donor gave a peripheral blood sample, and the peripheral blood mononuclear cells from that sample were used for TCR beta sequencing. Genomic DNA extraction from the blood cell samples was performed with the Qiagen DNeasy Blood Extraction Kit. CDR1 is given as SGHRS and CDR2 as YFSETQ, both from the germline V gene. The CDR3 sequence holds 16 residues, the cysteine and phenylalanine included. The read is trimmed to its CDR3 DNA, 48 bases read in frame from base 1.

This sample stems from a study of cytomegalovirus exposure and HLA in healthy donors (TCRdb year 2017). As for the study more broadly: An earlier analysis of approximately 640 of the donors reported 250 to 300 Gb of sequence data and 117 million unique TCR beta sequences from about 179 million T cells. An early release covering roughly 640 HLA-typed donors comprised about 310 gigabases of sequencing data and tens of millions of unique TCR sequences. The genetic ancestry cluster associated with self-reported Caucasian donors included about 84% of the 300 to 450 genotyped donors. The study aimed to test whether signatures of past pathogen exposure could be identified by cataloging public T cell receptors. The study profiled the T cell repertoires of under 700 subjects by immunosequencing and related them to cytomegalovirus serostatus. Along with the roughly 710-subject first cohort, a separate validation cohort of around 120 different subjects was used. To predict cytomegalovirus infection status, the study combined high-throughput TCR immunosequencing, statistical association of individual TCRs with disease status, and machine learning. A later analysis re-examined previously published TCR beta repertoires from about 670 donors and added high-resolution HLA genotyping to investigate patterns of TCR occurrence. The later analysis used no new phenotypic data to find candidate immune exposures, relying instead on TCR beta sequences and their occurrence across donors. An earlier analysis of approximately 580 of the donors used high-throughput TCR beta sequencing to judge whether each TCR beta V gene segment behaved as functional or pseudogenic. Alongside the repertoire data, information on donor age, sex, ethnicity and CMV serostatus was compiled. A later genetic analysis used genome-wide SNP genotypes for 398 of the 666 donors, treating that subset as a discovery cohort. Every repertoire in the discovery cohort had been generated on one and the same sequencing platform. Both class I and class II loci were covered by HLA typing, at four-digit resolution. Typing coverage varied by locus: roughly 629-640 donors for A, B, C, DRB1 and DQB1; more than 500 for DQA1; some 610 for DPA1; roughly 450 for DPB1. Four or five DR-DQ haplotypes were handled as single units for association and clustering because linkage in the cohort was strong. Among some 410 genotyped donors of the cohort, an average of 235,054 unique TCR beta nucleotide sequences were sequenced per donor, about a sixth of them non-productive.

The library relied on the immunoSEQ multiplex PCR assay. For the multiplex PCR, a mixture combining 60 forward primers for TCR Vbeta segments and 13 reverse primers for TCR Jbeta segments was used. Amplification of the CDR3 region of rearranged TCR beta genes was performed with a multiplex PCR assay on genomic DNA. Amplified TCR beta libraries were sequenced as 87-base-pair reads on the Illumina HiSeq System. Concerning the study's data processing: A later analysis counted tens of millions of unique TCR beta chains across the 500 to 850 repertoires, and 9 million to 14 million of these chains were shared by at least two donors. Raw reads were error-corrected and collapsed into unique sequences with a nearest-neighbor algorithm that merged closely related sequences to remove PCR and sequencing errors. V, D and J gene segments were assigned by aligning CDR3 sequences to IMGT reference sequences. For a sequence to be retained, a match of at least six nucleotides was required to both a V gene segment and a J gene segment. Rearrangements were classified as productive when the CDR3 lacked stop codons and remained in frame with V and J, and all other rearrangements were classified as non-productive. Following IMGT convention, CDR3 was defined as the stretch from the second conserved V-encoded cysteine to the conserved J-encoded phenylalanine. The earlier analysis of roughly 590 of the donors excluded any sequence lacking an unambiguous match to a single V gene segment. An earlier analysis of a few hundred of the donors called V segments functional above 56.7% productive rearrangements and segregating when the between-donor standard deviation exceeded 5%. A statistical classification framework was built to diagnose cytomegalovirus status from the catalog of TCR beta chain sequences. V and J gene assignment, in a later analysis, came from comparing TCR nucleotide sequences with IMGT/GENE-DB human TR gene sequences. The TCRdist pipeline was used in a later analysis to assign CDR3 sequences and most-parsimonious VDJ recombination scenarios. In a later analysis, every TCR beta chain was defined by the combination of its CDR3 amino acid sequence and its V-gene family, and reads without a unique V-gene family were dropped. In a later analysis, 450 to 600 highly shared, low-generation-probability nucleotide sequences were removed to address suspected cross-contamination and a sequencing artifact. For each public chain, a later analysis derived a clonal expansion index from normalized ranks of inferred template counts within each repertoire. Generation probabilities in a later analysis came from a VDJ recombination model fitted to out-of-frame rearrangements, and those results were checked against IGoR. Hypergeometric tests were used in a later analysis to score TCR-TCR, TCR-HLA and TCR-CMV co-occurrence, with a repertoire-size bias correction applied to the TCR pairs. False discovery rates were estimated in a later analysis by permuting HLA or CMV assignments 20 times. In a later analysis, co-occurring TCRs were grouped using DBSCAN, and TCRdist sequence similarity was added for clustering within HLA-allele-positive subsets. Repertoires with fewer than 30,000 or more than 120,000 public chains, plus five repertoires with anomalous nucleotide sharing, were excluded from co-occurrence clustering. TCRdb limited this immuneACCESS table to in-frame rearrangements with V and J called. A share of clones is missing; checked studies link under half to unresolved V genes, and the rest is unexplained. V, J and clone size are those of that table, while D and trimming were read from the DNA. This sample's listing comprises around 130,000 clones. 1.5% to 2% of the sample lies in the top ten.

Overall results and qualifications from the work: In vitro tests confirmed that a few of the cytomegalovirus-associated TCR beta chains recognize cytomegalovirus antigens. In a later analysis, the rate of TCR association differed among HLA loci, with DRB1 alleles having the most associated TCRs and HLA-C alleles having the fewest. In a later analysis, over 15,000 TCR beta sequences were associated with specific HLA alleles at a false discovery rate of 0.05. This cohort had only TCR beta chains sequenced, and the lack of alpha or paired-chain data limited which features could be detected. Roughly uniform sequencing depth across donors was assumed in presence/absence analyses, although this assumption may not hold. The study listed 150 to 200 TCR beta chains as associated with cytomegalovirus. A further reported finding was that TCR beta sequences accurately predicted the HLA-A and HLA-B alleles for most subjects in the first cohort. Because counts were too low, approximately 18 rarely observed V segments, including chromosome 9 orphons, were excluded from the earlier analysis of several hundred of the donors. Across donors, most TCR sequences were observed very rarely, whereas some public TCRs were present in many individuals. A later genetic analysis reported fewer N-insertions in productive TCRs among donors in an Asian-associated ancestry cluster than the approximately 670-donor mean. In a later analysis, several top co-occurrence clusters were reported to appear linked to parvovirus B19, influenza, CMV and Epstein-Barr virus. According to the authors, the approach could potentially be generalized to other disease states and immunological phenotypes. Because some donors lacked HLA typing at each locus, the association tests relied only on the typed subset. Assigning TCR associations to individual alleles was difficult when HLA alleles, especially DR and DQ, strongly co-occurred. V-gene and J-gene trimming of TCR beta chains was associated with a missense DCLRE1C variant in a later genetic analysis, and the association was replicated in an independent cohort. Immune exposure information for the cohort was limited to CMV serostatus. Because the 87-base-pair reads could not distinguish some IMGT-functional V segments, including TRBV6-2 and TRBV6-3, those segments were excluded. Correlated functional status among segregating V segments might reflect linkage disequilibrium, but an unknown experimental factor could not be ruled out. A cluster of highly shared sequence variants was judged likely to be a technical artifact of the sequencing pipeline. Cytomegalovirus status was reported to be diagnosed by the classifier with high specificity and sensitivity in both the original and validation cohorts. In an earlier analysis of some 500 of the donors, most TCR beta V segments appeared in productive rearrangements about 87% or about 30% of the time, broadly matching IMGT annotations. Most CMV-associated TCR beta chains appeared to be HLA-restricted in a later analysis, and the HLA associations seemed to be driven largely by CMV exposure. In a later analysis, HLA-associated TCR beta chains were found to be more clonally expanded and to have lower generation probabilities than equally common non-associated chains.

The TCR sequence derives from a woman aged 60-75 years in good health and CMV-seronegative. Material for sequencing was PBMCs. The chain couples TRBV5-1 to TRBJ2-7; the junction holds 9 bases that match TRBD1. The CDR3 is CASSIAWTGEIYVQYF. The DNA sequence is given as TGCGCCAGCAGCATCGCTTGGACAGGGGAAATCTACGTGCAGTACTTC.